This T cell receptor beta chain stems from a study of blood T cell repertoires in COVID-19. Study information: Nucleic acid was either cDNA or gDNA, and it came from T cells, B-cell-depleted T cells, or PBMCs.

Generated by immunoSEQ multiplex PCR, the TCRdb table keeps only in-frame clones and is missing some. The table lists hundreds of thousands of clones, about 90% of them singletons, with less than 9.5% in the top ten. The sequenced material came from PBMCs or T cells enriched from blood (not recorded which). The TCR originated in a woman in her 30s who had recovered from COVID-19.

The CDR3 DNA is TGTGCCAGCAGCTTAGCGCTCACAGGGATTGGTGAAAAACTGTTTTTT. Protein: CASSLALTGIGEKLFF. The rearrangement uses TRBV7-9 and TRBJ1-4; TRBD1 is a possible D gene (6 bases). Trimming removed 0 bases at V and 7 bases at J, with 15 bases between. The V gene's germline CDR1 is SEHNR and CDR2 FQNEAQ (reference sequence). This CDR3 has 16 residues.